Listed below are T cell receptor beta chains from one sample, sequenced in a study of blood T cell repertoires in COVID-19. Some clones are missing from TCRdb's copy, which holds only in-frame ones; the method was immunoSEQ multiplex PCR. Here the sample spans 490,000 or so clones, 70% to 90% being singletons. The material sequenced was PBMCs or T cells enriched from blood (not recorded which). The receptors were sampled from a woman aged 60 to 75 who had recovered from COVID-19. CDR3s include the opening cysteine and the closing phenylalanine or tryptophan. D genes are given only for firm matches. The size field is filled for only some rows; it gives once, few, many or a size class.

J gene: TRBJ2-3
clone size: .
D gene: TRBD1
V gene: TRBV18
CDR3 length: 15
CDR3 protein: CASSPFGTGTDTQYF
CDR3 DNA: TGTGCCAGCTCACCGTTCGGGACAGGGACCGATACGCAGTATTTT

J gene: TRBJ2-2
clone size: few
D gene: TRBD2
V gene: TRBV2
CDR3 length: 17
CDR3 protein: CASSQSGLAGGPGELFF
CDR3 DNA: TGTGCCAGCAGCCAATCGGGACTAGCGGGGGGTCCCGGGGAGCTGTTTTTT

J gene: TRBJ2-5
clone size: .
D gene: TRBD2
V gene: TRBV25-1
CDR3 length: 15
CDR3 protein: CASSQGGKGQETQYF
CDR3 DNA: TGTGCCAGCTCCCAGGGAGGGAAGGGCCAAGAGACCCAGTACTTC

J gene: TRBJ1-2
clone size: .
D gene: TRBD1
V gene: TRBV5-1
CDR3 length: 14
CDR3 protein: CASSLGDRARGYTF
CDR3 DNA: TGCGCCAGCAGCTTGGGCGACAGGGCGCGTGGCTACACCTTC

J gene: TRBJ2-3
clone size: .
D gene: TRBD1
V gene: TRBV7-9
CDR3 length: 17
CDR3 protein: CASSFSTGAGGTDTQYF
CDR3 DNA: TGTGCCAGCAGCTTTTCTACAGGGGCCGGGGGCACAGATACGCAGTATTTT

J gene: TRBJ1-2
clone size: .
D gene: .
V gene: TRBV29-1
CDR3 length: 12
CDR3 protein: CSFLQGNYGYTF
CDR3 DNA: TGCAGCTTTCTCCAGGGGAACTATGGCTACACCTTC

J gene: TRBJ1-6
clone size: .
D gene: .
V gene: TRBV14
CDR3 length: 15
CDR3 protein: CASSPSGGFNSPLHF
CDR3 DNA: TGTGCCAGCAGCCCCTCCGGGGGGTTCAATTCACCCCTCCACTTT

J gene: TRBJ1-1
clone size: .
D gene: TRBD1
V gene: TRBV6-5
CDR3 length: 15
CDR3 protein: CASSLQQGGWTEAFF
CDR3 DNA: TGTGCCAGCAGTCTACAACAGGGGGGGTGGACTGAAGCTTTCTTT

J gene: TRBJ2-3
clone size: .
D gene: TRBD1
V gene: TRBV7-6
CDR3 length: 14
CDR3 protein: CASSGTVDTDTQYF
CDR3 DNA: TGTGCCAGCAGCGGGACAGTCGACACAGATACGCAGTATTTT

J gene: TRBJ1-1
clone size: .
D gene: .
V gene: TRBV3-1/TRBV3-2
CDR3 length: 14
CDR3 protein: CASSQGGMNTEAFF
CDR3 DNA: TGTGCCAGCAGCCAAGGCGGGATGAACACTGAAGCTTTCTTT

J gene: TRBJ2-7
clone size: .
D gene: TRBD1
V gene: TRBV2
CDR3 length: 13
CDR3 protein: CASSEGQGSEQYF
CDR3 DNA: TGTGCCAGCAGTGAGGGACAGGGGAGCGAGCAGTACTTC

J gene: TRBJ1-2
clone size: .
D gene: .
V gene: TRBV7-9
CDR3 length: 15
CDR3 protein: CASSLVRGRGNGYTF
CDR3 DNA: TGTGCCAGCAGCTTAGTTAGGGGAAGGGGGAATGGCTACACCTTC

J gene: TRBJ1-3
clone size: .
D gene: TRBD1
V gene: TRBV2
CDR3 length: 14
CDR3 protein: CASRRQGGGNTIYF
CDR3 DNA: TGTGCCAGCAGGCGACAGGGGGGCGGAAACACCATATATTTT

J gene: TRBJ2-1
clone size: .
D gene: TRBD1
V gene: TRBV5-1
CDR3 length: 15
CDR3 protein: CASSQDRGGINEQFF
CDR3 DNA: TGCGCCAGCAGTCAAGACAGGGGAGGAATAAATGAGCAGTTCTTC

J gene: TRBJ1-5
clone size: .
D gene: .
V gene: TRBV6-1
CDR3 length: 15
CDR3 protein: CASSEPIVGNQPQHF
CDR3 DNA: TGTGCCAGCAGTGAACCGATCGTCGGGAATCAGCCCCAGCATTTT

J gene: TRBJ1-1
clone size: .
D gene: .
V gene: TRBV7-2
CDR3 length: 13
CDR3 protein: CASSLDSNTEAFF
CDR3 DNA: TGTGCCAGCAGCTTAGACAGCAACACTGAAGCTTTCTTT

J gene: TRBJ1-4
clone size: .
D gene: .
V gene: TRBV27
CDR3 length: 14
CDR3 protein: CASSFAGFGEKLFF
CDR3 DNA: TGTGCCAGCAGTTTCGCGGGGTTTGGAGAAAAACTGTTTTTT

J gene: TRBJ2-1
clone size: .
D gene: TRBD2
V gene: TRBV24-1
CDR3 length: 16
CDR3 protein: CATSDPRETSYNEQFF
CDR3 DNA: TGTGCCACCAGTGATCCGCGGGAGACGTCCTACAATGAGCAGTTCTTC

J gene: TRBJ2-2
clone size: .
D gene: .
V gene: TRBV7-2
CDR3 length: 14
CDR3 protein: CASSLEREAGELFF
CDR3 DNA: TGTGCCAGCAGCTTAGAGAGGGAAGCCGGGGAGCTGTTTTTT

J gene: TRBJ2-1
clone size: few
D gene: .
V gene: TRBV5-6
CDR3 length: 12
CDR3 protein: CASRTTSNEQFF
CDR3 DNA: TGTGCCAGCAGAACGACTTCGAATGAGCAGTTCTTC

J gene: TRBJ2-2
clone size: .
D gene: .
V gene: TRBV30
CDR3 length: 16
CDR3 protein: CAWSVGGMPRTGELFF
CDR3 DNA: TGTGCCTGGAGTGTAGGAGGCATGCCCCGCACCGGGGAGCTGTTTTTT

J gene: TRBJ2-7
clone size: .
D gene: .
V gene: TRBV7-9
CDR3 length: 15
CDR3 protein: CASSLDDRSSYEQYF
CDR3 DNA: TGTGCCAGCAGCCTTGATGACAGGAGCTCCTACGAGCAGTACTTC

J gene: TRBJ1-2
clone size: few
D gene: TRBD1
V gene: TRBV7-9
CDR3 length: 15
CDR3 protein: CASSWRTGESGGYTF
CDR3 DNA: TGTGCCAGCAGCTGGAGGACAGGGGAGTCGGGTGGCTACACCTTC

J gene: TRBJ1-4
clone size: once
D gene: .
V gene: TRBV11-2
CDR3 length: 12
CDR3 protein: CASSLMQAKLFF
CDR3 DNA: TGTGCCAGCAGCTTAATGCAGGCCAAACTGTTTTTT

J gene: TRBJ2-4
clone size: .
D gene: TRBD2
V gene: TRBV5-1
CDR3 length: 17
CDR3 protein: CASSVLGGGIAKNIQYF
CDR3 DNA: TGCGCCAGCAGCGTACTTGGGGGAGGGATAGCCAAAAACATTCAGTACTTC

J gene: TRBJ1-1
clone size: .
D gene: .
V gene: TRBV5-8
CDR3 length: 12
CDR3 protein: CASSPQVTEAFF
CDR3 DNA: TGTGCCAGCAGCCCACAGGTCACTGAAGCTTTCTTT

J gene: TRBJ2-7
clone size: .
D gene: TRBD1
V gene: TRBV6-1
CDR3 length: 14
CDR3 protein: CASSERGPFDEQYF
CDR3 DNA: TGTGCCAGCAGTGAAAGGGGGCCGTTTGACGAGCAGTACTTC

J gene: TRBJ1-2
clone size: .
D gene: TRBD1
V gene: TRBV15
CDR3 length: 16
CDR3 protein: CATSRARTGQGYGYTF
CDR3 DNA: TGTGCCACCAGCAGGGCTCGGACAGGGCAAGGCTATGGCTACACCTTC

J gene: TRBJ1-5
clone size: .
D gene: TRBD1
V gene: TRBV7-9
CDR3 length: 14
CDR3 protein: CASSWTGDNQPQHF
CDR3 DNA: TGTGCCAGCAGCTGGACAGGGGACAATCAGCCCCAGCATTTT

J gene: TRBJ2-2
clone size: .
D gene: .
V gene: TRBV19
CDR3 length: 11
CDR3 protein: CATSGTGELFF
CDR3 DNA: TGTGCTACCAGCGGCACCGGGGAGCTGTTTTTT

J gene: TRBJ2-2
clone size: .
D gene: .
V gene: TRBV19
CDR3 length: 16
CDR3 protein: CASSIDLSRLAGELFF
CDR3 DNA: TGTGCCAGTAGTATAGATTTGTCCAGGTTGGCCGGGGAGCTGTTTTTT

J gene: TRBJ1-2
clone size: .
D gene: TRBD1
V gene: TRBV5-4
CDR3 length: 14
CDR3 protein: CASSFQGGNYGYTF
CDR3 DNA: TGTGCCAGCAGCTTCCAGGGGGGTAACTATGGCTACACCTTC

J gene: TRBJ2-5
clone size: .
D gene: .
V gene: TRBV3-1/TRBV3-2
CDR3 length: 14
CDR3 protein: CASSQPGLLRGQYF
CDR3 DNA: TGTGCCAGCAGCCAACCGGGACTCCTGCGGGGCCAGTACTTC

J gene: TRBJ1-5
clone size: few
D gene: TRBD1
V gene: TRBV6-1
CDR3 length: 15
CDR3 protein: CASSEANRGSQPQHF
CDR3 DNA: TGTGCCAGCAGTGAAGCGAACAGGGGGAGTCAGCCCCAGCATTTT

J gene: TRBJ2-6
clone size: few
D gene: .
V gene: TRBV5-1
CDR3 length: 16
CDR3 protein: CASSLQVDSGANVLTF
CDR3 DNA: TGCGCCAGCAGCTTGCAGGTAGACTCTGGGGCCAACGTCCTGACTTTC

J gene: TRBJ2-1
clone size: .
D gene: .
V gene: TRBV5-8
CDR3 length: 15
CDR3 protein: CASSPGQKSYNEQFF
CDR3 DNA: TGTGCCAGCAGCCCCGGACAGAAATCCTACAATGAGCAGTTCTTC

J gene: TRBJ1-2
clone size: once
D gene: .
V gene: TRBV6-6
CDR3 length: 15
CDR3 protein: CASTLGAGHGDGYTF
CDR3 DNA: TGTGCCAGCACCCTAGGGGCAGGGCATGGGGATGGCTACACCTTC

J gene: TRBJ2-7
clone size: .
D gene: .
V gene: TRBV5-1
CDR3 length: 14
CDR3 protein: CASSSTIGVYEQYF
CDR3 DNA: TGCGCCAGCAGCTCGACTATCGGGGTCTACGAGCAGTACTTC

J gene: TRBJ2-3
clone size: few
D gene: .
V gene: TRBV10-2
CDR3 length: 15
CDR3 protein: CASRDPGTPSDTQYF
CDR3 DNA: TGCGCCAGCAGAGATCCCGGGACTCCTTCGGATACGCAGTATTTT

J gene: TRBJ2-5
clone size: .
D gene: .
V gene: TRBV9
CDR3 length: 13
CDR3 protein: CASSATGPGTQYF
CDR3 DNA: TGTGCCAGCAGCGCCACAGGCCCAGGGACCCAGTACTTC

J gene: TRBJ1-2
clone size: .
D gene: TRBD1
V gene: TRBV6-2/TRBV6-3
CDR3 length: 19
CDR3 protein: CASSYPEGTGGPTNYGYTF
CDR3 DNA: TGTGCCAGCAGTTACCCGGAGGGGACAGGGGGCCCTACAAACTATGGCTACACCTTC

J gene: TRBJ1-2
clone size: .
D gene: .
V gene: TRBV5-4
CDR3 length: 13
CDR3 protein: CASSLDGGVGYTF
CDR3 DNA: TGTGCCAGCAGCTTAGACGGCGGAGTGGGCTACACCTTC

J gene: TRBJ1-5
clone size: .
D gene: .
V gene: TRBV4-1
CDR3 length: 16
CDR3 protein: CASSQGSGPGNQPQHF
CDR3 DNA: TGCGCCAGCAGCCAAGGGTCAGGGCCAGGCAATCAGCCCCAGCATTTT

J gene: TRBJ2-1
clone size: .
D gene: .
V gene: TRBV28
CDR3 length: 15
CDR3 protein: CASSYRGKIDPEQFF
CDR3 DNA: TGTGCCAGCAGTTATCGCGGGAAGATTGACCCTGAGCAGTTCTTC

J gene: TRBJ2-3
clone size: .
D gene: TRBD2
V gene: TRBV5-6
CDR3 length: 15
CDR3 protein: CASSFSRGATDTQYF
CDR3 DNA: TGTGCCAGCAGCTTCTCGCGGGGGGCCACAGATACGCAGTATTTT